This entry is about one TCR beta chain. Its antigen is unknown. V shed 1 base and J 2 bases; nucleotides not matched to a gene: 6. The CDR3 covers 17 residues. Germline CDR1 and CDR2: SEHNR and FQNEAQ (reference sequence). Both TRBC1 and TRBC2 were covered by a beta constant-region primer of two equimolar oligonucleotides. The ligated cDNA underwent four PCR rounds using SP2 and nested alpha and beta constant-region primers. The cDNA 3' end received a ligated single-stranded oligonucleotide carrying the SP2 primer and a 12-nucleotide UMI. MiXCR, run by TCRdb on the UMI-ligation and nested PCR reads, gives a single entry per CDR3 protein. The sample records 120,000 to 150,000 distinct CDR3 sequences, approximately 21% being singletons. The source of the sample is a study of naive and memory T cell subsets. Study results and limitations: Especially in CD8 cells, naive repertoires contained a few larger clonotypes, possibly CD45RA-re-expressing memory cells.

The TCR originated in a human donor in good health. Sequencing was carried out using naive CD8+ T cells from blood. V and J are TRBV7-9 and TRBJ2-5, with 11 bases aligning to TRBD2. The CDR3 coding sequence is TGTGCCAGCAGCTTAGACCGACTAGCGGGATATCAAGAGACCCAGTACTTC. Its translation is CASSLDRLAGYQETQYF.